This T cell receptor (beta chain) was profiled in a study of T cells of healthy individuals. MiXCR, run by TCRdb on the 5' RACE reads, gives a single entry per CDR3 protein. The sample carries more than 85,000 distinct CDR3 sequences, 15% to 20% recorded once. Trimming took 8 bases from V and 4 from J, leaving 15 bases between them. CDR3 length: 13 residues. Germline assignment: CDR1 MNHEY and CDR2 SVGEGT. This clonotype has just a few counts. The V gene is TRBV6-2 or TRBV6-3, the J gene TRBJ2-7, with D possibly being TRBD2 (5 bases). The TCR was taken from a human donor in good health. CDR3 in amino acids: CASGVDSQYEQYF. In DNA form, the CDR3 reads TGTGCCAGCGGAGTGGACTCCCAATACGAGCAGTACTTC.